The 16 T cell receptor beta chains below all came from one sample that was sequenced in a study of beta chain features in type 1 diabetes. For these TCRs, the target antigens are not known. Expressed TCRB transcripts were sequenced because the isolated RNA had all been reverse transcribed beforehand. TCRdb's copy holds only in-frame clones and misses some; the assay was immunoSEQ multiplex PCR. The data show fewer than 45,000 clones, 66% seen once. Study-wide points: Shorter TCRB CDR3s, moderately but significantly so, marked every one of the four CD4+ subsets in Type 1 diabetes patients.

The specimen sequenced was Tregs from blood. Receptors originate from a man in his thirties or forties with type 1 diabetes. Some clones in this sample may be carry-over from other donors' samples.

CDR3: CASSLDRMFSGNTIYF. As DNA, the CDR3 is TGTGCCAGCAGCCTCGACAGGATGTTCTCTGGAAACACCATATATTTT. V usage is TRBV7-2 and J usage is TRBJ1-3; D is perhaps TRBD1 (6 bases). This CDR3 contains 16 residues. Germline-derived CDR1 and CDR2 are SGHTA and FQGNSA. With 5 bases removed from V and 0 bases from J, the gap between germline ends came to 14 bases. Complete variable domain (other parts from reference TRBV7-2 and TRBJ1-3): GAGVSQSPSNKVTEKGKDVELRCDPISGHTALYWYRQSLGQGLEFLIYFQGNSAPDKSGLPSDRFSAERTGGSVSTLTIQRTQQEDSAVYLCASSLDRMFSGNTIYFGEGSWLTVV.

The genes are TRBV7-2 and TRBJ2-7; D gene ambiguous. The CDR3 is 13 amino acids. Between the trimmed V and J ends, which lost 2 bases and 3 bases, there was a span of 8 bases. Germline CDR1 SGHTA, CDR2 FQGNSA. CDR3 nucleotide sequence: TGTGCCAGCAGCTTAAACGCAGGCTACGAGCAGTACTTC. It is translated as CASSLNAGYEQYF.

This chain links TRBV19 with TRBJ2-2, with 8 bases aligning to TRBD1. This CDR3 has 14 residues. V shed 5 bases and J 6 bases; nucleotides not matched to a gene: 5. The germline V gene has CDR1 LNHDA and CDR2 SQIVND (reference sequence). CDR3 bases: TGTGCCAGTAGTCCTTCAGGGGGCTCCGGGGAGCTGTTTTTT. This sequence encodes CASSPSGGSGELFF.

The chain employs TRBV10-3 and TRBJ1-3; D unclear. V lost 3 bases and J 0 bases, leaving 6 bases between the germline ends. CDR3 length: 14 residues. From germline, CDR1 is ENHRY and CDR2 SYGVKD. The CDR3 reads CAISDGSSGNTIYF. Here the CDR3 DNA reads TGTGCCATCAGTGACGGGAGCTCTGGAAACACCATATATTTT.

This chain connects TRBV7-2 to TRBJ2-3, with a possible D match to TRBD2 (6 bases). The CDR3 loop spans 16 amino acids. Germline loops: CDR1 SGHTA, CDR2 FQGNSA. Trimming removed 3 bases from V and 1 base from J, with 14 bases in between. This chain's CDR3 is CASSFPRGGGTDTQYF. The CDR3 region has the DNA TGTGCCAGCAGCTTCCCGCGGGGCGGGGGCACAGATACGCAGTATTTT.

In this sample, this clone turned up once. The chain combines TRBV6-1 with TRBJ2-1; 11 bases align to TRBD2. The CDR3 is made up of 15 amino acids. Trimming at V came to 6 bases and at J to 9 bases, leaving 10 bases not matched to a gene. The germline V gene has CDR1 MNHNS and CDR2 SASEGT. The CDR3 DNA reads as TGTGCCAGCAGAAGGGGGCTAGCGGGGGGTGTTGAGCAGTTCTTC. Translated, it gives CASRRGLAGGVEQFF.

The V and J genes are TRBV7-2 and TRBJ2-5, with 7 bases identical to TRBD1. The better agreement between TRBJ2-7 and the DNA end casts doubt on the J call. Germline loops: CDR1 SGHTA, CDR2 FQGNSA. The CDR3 consists of 13 residues. This CDR3 reads CASSYDRANEQYF. Written as DNA, the CDR3 is TGTGCCAGCAGCTACGACAGGGCGAACGAGCAGTACTTC.

This rearrangement joins TRBV13 to TRBJ2-7, with 9 bases fitting TRBD2. Germline CDR1 is PRHDT and CDR2 is FYEKMQ (reference sequence). J gave up 6 bases and V 1 base, and 13 bases lay outside the gene matches. The CDR3 has 17 amino acids. The CDR3 region has the DNA TGTGCCAGCAGCTTAGTACTGGGGACTAGCATTGGGGTCGAGCAGTACTTC. The encoded protein is CASSLVLGTSIGVEQYF.

The chain uses TRBV5-1 and TRBJ1-2, with D maybe TRBD1 (6 bases). V lost 4 bases and J lost 0, with 10 bases in between. The CDR3 contains 14 residues. Looked up from germline, CDR1 is SGHRS and CDR2 is YFSETQ. Here the CDR3 DNA reads TGCGCCAGCAGCGGGGGACACGCTAACTATGGCTACACCTTC. This translates into CASSGGHANYGYTF. Using reference TRBV5-1 and TRBJ1-2 for the parts outside the CDR3, the full variable domain is KAGVTQTPRYLIKTRGQQVTLSCSPISGHRSVSWYQQTPGQGLQFLFEYFSETQRNKGNFPGRFSGRQFSNSRSEMNVSTLELGDSALYLCASSGGHANYGYTFGSGTRLTVV.

The chain couples TRBV7-2 to TRBJ1-2, with a possible D match to TRBD1 (5 bases). The CDR3 loop spans 14 amino acids. Germline V gene sequence: CDR1 SGHTA, CDR2 FQGNSA. V lost 1 base and J lost 3, with 9 bases in between. The CDR3 loop is CASSLVGGDYGYTF. For the CDR3, the DNA is TGTGCCAGCAGCTTAGTTGGGGGGGACTATGGCTACACCTTC.

This clone was seen more than once but under ten times. This chain connects TRBV4-3 to TRBJ2-1, with D possibly being TRBD2 (5 bases). The CDR3 is 16 residues long. Trimming removed 0 bases from V and 2 bases from J, with 11 bases in between. CDR1 is LGHNA and CDR2 is YSLEER in the germline V gene. The CDR3 coding sequence is TGCGCCAGCAGCCAAGATTCACGGAGGACCTACAATGAGCAGTTCTTC. Translated: CASSQDSRRTYNEQFF.

This clone was seen just once. This sequence joins TRBV18 and TRBJ1-1, with D maybe TRBD1 (6 bases). Between the trimmed V and J ends, which lost 3 bases and 4 bases, there was a span of 15 bases. This CDR3 region has 15 residues. Germline CDR1 KGHSH, CDR2 LQKENI. The CDR3 loop is CASSPKRGGGTEAFF. As DNA, the CDR3 is TGTGCCAGCTCACCGAAACGGGGAGGGGGCACTGAAGCTTTCTTT.

This sequence joins TRBV19 and TRBJ2-2; no clear D. This CDR3 is built from 14 residues. The V gene lost 3 bases and the J gene lost 3 bases, with 8 bases spanning the gap. Germline values: CDR1 LNHDA, CDR2 SQIVND (reference sequence). Here the CDR3 reads CASSIMADTGELFF. CDR3 bases: TGTGCCAGTAGTATCATGGCGGACACCGGGGAGCTGTTTTTT.

This chain links TRBV28 with TRBJ2-2, with 8 bases identical to TRBD2. V gave up 8 bases and J gave up 6 bases; unmatched junction bases: 11. This CDR3 region has 15 residues. Germline loops: CDR1 MDHEN, CDR2 SYDVKM. CDR3: CASSYAGGAPGELFF. For the CDR3, the DNA is TGTGCCAGCTCCTATGCCGGGGGGGCCCCCGGGGAGCTGTTTTTT.

This clone has only one observation. The chain links TRBV19 to TRBJ1-1; D not certain. Trimming removed 5 bases from V and 6 bases from J, with 16 bases in between. Germline loops: CDR1 LNHDA, CDR2 SQIVND (reference sequence). The CDR3 spans 14 residues. This CDR3 is CASSSTRHSAEAFF. CDR3 sequence (DNA): TGTGCCAGTAGTTCCACTCGACATTCTGCTGAAGCTTTCTTT.

The chain uses TRBV7-3 and TRBJ2-1, with 9 bases lining up with TRBD2. Germline lookup yields CDR1 SGHTA and CDR2 FQGTGA. The CDR3 runs to 16 residues. V trimming: 5 bases; J trimming: 4 bases; junction bases outside the gene matches: 9. DNA of the CDR3: TGTGCCAGCAGCGGCGCGCCGACTAGCGGATACAATGAGCAGTTCTTC. It encodes CASSGAPTSGYNEQFF.